This TCR beta chain was sequenced for a study of blood T cell repertoires in COVID-19. The overall study: COVID-19 samples, acute and convalescent, were from the United States, Italy and Spain. T cells, B-cell-depleted T cells, or PBMCs supplied cDNA or gDNA.

Original data processing: Amplifying reference gene primers gave estimates of nucleated cell counts. This table comes from immunoSEQ multiplex PCR, and its TCRdb copy is limited to in-frame clones, with some not included. V, J and clone size derive from that table, while D and trimming were established from the DNA sequence. The sample lists about 300,000 clones, 85% to 90% seen once, with 1% to 1.5% in the top ten. Trimming cost V 3 bases and J 14 bases; bases outside gene matches: 6. The CDR3 contains 13 residues. This receptor was identified in a man in his 70s with acute or convalescent COVID-19. The chain links TRBV12-3 or TRBV12-4 to TRBJ2-2, with 10 bases fitting TRBD2. The source material was peripheral blood. The CDR3 bases are TGTGCCAGCAGTTTGGAGCGGGAGGGCCGACTGTTTTTT. Translation: CASSLEREGRLFF.